Each of the 26 T cell receptor beta chains below was sequenced from the same sample in a study of CDR3 diversity in severe acne. Using its own MiXCR run on the PCR reads, TCRdb lists one record per CDR3 protein. Of about 97,000 distinct CDR3 sequences in the sample, around 56% were seen once. Sequencing was carried out using blood. These receptors originate from a male donor with acne.

This clonotype has ten or more counts. The chain has TRBV24-1 and TRBJ2-7, with TRBD2 as a possible D gene (6 bases). V was trimmed by 4 bases and J by 8 bases, leaving 14 bases between them. The CDR3 covers 13 residues. Germline-derived CDR1 and CDR2 are KGHDR and SFDVKD. The CDR3 DNA follows: TGTGCCACCAGTGACCCTCTAGCGTCTCAGCAGTACGTC. Encoded protein: CATSDPLASQQYV.

This clonotype was detected ten times or more. V and J are TRBV10-3 and TRBJ1-6; 10 positions agree with TRBD1. The CDR3 totals 15 residues. Germline CDR1 and CDR2: ENHRY and SYGVKD. The V gene end was trimmed by 6 bases and the J gene end by 7 bases; junction bases not matched to a gene: 6. In DNA form, the CDR3 reads TGTGCCATCAGCATAGGACAGGGGGAAAATTCACCCCTCCACTTT. Protein product: CAISIGQGENSPLHF.

Notes on this clonotype: Because it lacks the conserved phenylalanine or tryptophan at the end, this CDR3 is likely a read error. Because the CDR3's place on the DNA is in doubt, the DNA is left out and the CDR3 is given as listed by TCRdb. The chain links TRBV4-2 to TRBJ2-1. The CDR3 is 8 residues long, counting both termini. CDR1 and CDR2 (germline): LGHNA, YNFKEQ. CDR3 in amino acids: CASSQDPS.

This clonotype was recorded at least ten times. The chain uses TRBV19 and TRBJ2-1, with TRBD2 matching 9 bases. The CDR3 contains 15 residues. Germline values: CDR1 LNHDA, CDR2 SQIVND (reference sequence). Trimming removed 5 bases from V and 8 bases from J; junction bases left unmatched: 10. The CDR3 region is CASSAAGGPGYEQFF. CDR3 DNA sequence: TGTGCCAGTAGTGCCGCGGGAGGGCCTGGGTATGAGCAGTTCTTC.

This clonotype has ten or more counts. The V and J genes are TRBV5-1 and TRBJ2-7; the D is unclear. V lost 7 bases and J 6 bases, leaving 17 bases between the germline ends. The germline CDR1 and CDR2 sequences are SGHRS and YFSETQ. The CDR3 spans 13 residues. CDR3 in DNA: TGCGCCAGCTACGCGGAGCCCCGCGGCGAGCAGTACTTC. Translated, it gives CASYAEPRGEQYF.

The chain carries TRBV7-4 and TRBJ2-7; weak D call: TRBD1 (6 bases). Germline CDR1 SGHVT, CDR2 SQSDAQ. Trimming stripped 5 bases from V and 4 bases from J, with 21 bases between. CDR3 length equals 16 residues. The CDR3 DNA follows: TGTGCCAGCAGCACTCTTCCGGGACACGGCGGATACGAGCAGTACTTC. The encoded protein is CASSTLPGHGGYEQYF.

V and J are TRBV2 and TRBJ1-2; no clear D gene. Per germline, CDR1 SNHLY and CDR2 FYNNEI. Trimming pared 3 bases from V and 2 bases from J, leaving 7 bases between. The CDR3 sequence is 13 residues long. The CDR3 loop is CASSDAENYGYTF. CDR3 DNA sequence: TGTGCCAGCAGTGACGCCGAGAACTATGGCTACACCTTC.

Judged by abundance, this clonotype is medium-sized. V is TRBV20-1 and J is TRBJ1-1; 9 nucleotides match TRBD1. Trimming cost V 3 bases and J 2 bases; bases outside gene matches: 4. There are 14 residues in the CDR3. The V gene's germline CDR1 is DFQATT and CDR2 SNEGSKA (reference sequence). CDR3 in amino acids: CSARPTGGNTEAFF. CDR3 nucleotides: TGCAGTGCTAGGCCGACAGGGGGAAACACTGAAGCTTTCTTT.

Comments on this clonotype: The conserved phenylalanine or tryptophan is not found at the CDR3 terminus, so this likely reflects a read error. The DNA is omitted, as the CDR3 cannot be located on it reliably, and the CDR3 follows TCRdb's listing. V and J are TRBV19 and TRBJ2-2; TRBD2, the table's D call, lacks a check against the DNA. The CDR3 contains 20 residues when both ends are counted. Germline assignment: CDR1 LNHDA and CDR2 SQIVND (reference sequence). This CDR3 is CASSIAPRTSGSDSPGSCQS.

This rearrangement joins TRBV10-3 to TRBJ1-1; 8 bases map to TRBD1. Trimming cost V 10 bases and J 11 bases; bases outside gene matches: 9. Germline V CDR1 and CDR2: ENHRY, SYGVKD. The CDR3 has 11 amino acids. The CDR3 bases are TGTGCCAATGGACAGGGCGCGGAGGCTTTCTTT. Translating it yields CANGQGAEAFF.

The gene calls are TRBV19 and TRBJ2-1; D tentatively fits TRBD1 or TRBD2 (6 bases each). Per the germline V gene, CDR1 is LNHDA and CDR2 is SQIVND (reference sequence). The CDR3 is made up of 13 amino acids. Trimming pared 7 bases from V and 12 bases from J, leaving 19 bases between. The CDR3 region is CASNGGRTDTQFF. In nucleotides, the CDR3 is TGTGCCAGTAATGGGGGGAGGACAGATACGCAGTTCTTC.

This clonotype was recorded at least ten times. The chain employs TRBV7-2 and TRBJ2-2; D perhaps matches TRBD2 (6 bases). The CDR3 contains 14 residues. Per germline, CDR1 SGHTA and CDR2 FQGNSA. V shed 5 bases and J shed 9 bases, with 16 bases lying between them. CDR3 in DNA: TGTGCCAGCAGCGGGACTTTTGCTCACCGGGAGCTGTTTTTT. The encoded protein is CASSGTFAHRELFF.

The V and J genes are TRBV7-2 and TRBJ2-7; a weak D match, TRBD1 (6 bases). With 3 bases removed from V and 3 bases from J, the gap between germline ends came to 12 bases. The germline CDR1 and CDR2 sequences are SGHTA and FQGNSA. This CDR3 is 14 amino acids long. The CDR3, as DNA: TGTGCCAGCAGCTTTGGGACAAATAACTACGAGCAGTACTTC. Translating it yields CASSFGTNNYEQYF.

The genes are TRBV6-5 and TRBJ2-7, with 15 bases fitting TRBD2. The CDR3 has 18 amino acids. Trimming at V came to 5 bases and at J to 7 bases, leaving 15 bases not matched to a gene. Germline lookup yields CDR1 MNHEY and CDR2 SVGAGI. CDR3 in amino acids: CASSVVVVVGLAGGEQYF. The DNA for the CDR3 is TGTGCCAGCAGTGTTGTTGTTGTCGTTGGACTAGCGGGAGGGGAGCAGTACTTC.

The chain combines TRBV25-1 with TRBJ2-5; TRBD2 matches at 13 bases. V dropped 10 bases and J dropped 2; count of bases not matched to a gene: 7. Germline CDR1 is MGHDK and CDR2 is SYGVNS. The CDR3 length is 15 residues. The CDR3 sequence: CAIPGLAGWQETQYF. The CDR3 coding sequence is TGTGCCATCCCGGGACTAGCGGGATGGCAAGAGACCCAGTACTTC.

This clonotype appeared many times. The chain carries TRBV4-2 and TRBJ2-1; 10 bases fit TRBD2. Germline V gene data show CDR1 as LGHNA and CDR2 as YNFKEQ. V was pared by 0 bases and J by 10 bases, with 0 bases of the junction left unmatched. The CDR3 runs to 13 residues. CDR3 in amino acids: CASSQELAGEQFF. The CDR3 DNA reads TGTGCCAGCAGCCAAGAACTAGCGGGGGAGCAGTTCTTC.

The chain has TRBV2 and TRBJ1-5, with D tentatively TRBD1 (5 bases). V shed 6 bases and J shed 6 bases, with 15 bases lying between them. This CDR3 contains 14 residues. CDR1 is SNHLY and CDR2 is FYNNEI in the germline V gene. The chain's CDR3 is CASRQGGEGQPQHF. The CDR3 DNA reads as TGTGCCAGCAGGCAGGGTGGGGAAGGTCAGCCCCAGCATTTT.

This clonotype occurred many times. The gene calls are TRBV7-9 and TRBJ2-6, with TRBD2 identical over 9 bases. CDR3 length: 17 amino acids. V trimming: 3 bases; J trimming: 1 base; junction bases outside the gene matches: 4. Germline lookup yields CDR1 SEHNR and CDR2 FQNEAQ (reference sequence). CDR3 DNA: TGTGCCAGCAGCTTTGCGGGAGGGCCATCTGGGGCCAACGTCCTGACTTTC. It encodes CASSFAGGPSGANVLTF.

Remarks on this clonotype: A junction end diverges from the germline sequence, so it may reflect a read error. The chain joins TRBV5-5 to TRBJ2-7; D unclear. The CDR3 extends over 10 amino acids. Germline-derived CDR1 and CDR2 are SGHKS and YYEKEE (reference sequence). The chain's CDR3 is CASSAYEQYF. The CDR3 nucleotides read TGTGCCAGCAGTGCTTACGAGCAGTACTTT.

The chain links TRBV11-3 to TRBJ1-2; no clear D. The CDR3 has 15 residues. The germline V gene encodes CDR1 SGHNT and CDR2 YENEEA. The V and J ends lost 8 bases and 6 bases respectively, with 22 bases between them. The CDR3 protein is CASGQAPGDEHGYTF. DNA for the CDR3: TGTGCCAGCGGCCAAGCACCGGGAGACGAGCATGGCTACACCTTC.

V gene TRBV11-2 combines with J gene TRBJ2-7; unclear D gene. V was shortened by 2 bases and J by 0 bases, with 8 bases between the two germline ends. The CDR3 is made up of 14 amino acids. The germline V gene has CDR1 SGHAT and CDR2 FQNNGV. Here the CDR3 DNA reads TGTGCCAGCAGCTTAACGGACGGCTCCTACGAGCAGTACTTC. Residues: CASSLTDGSYEQYF.

This clonotype was seen many times. V usage is TRBV6-5 and J usage is TRBJ2-7; 7 nucleotides match TRBD2. Germline assignment: CDR1 MNHEY and CDR2 SVGAGI. Trimming removed 5 bases from V and 0 bases from J; junction bases left unmatched: 10. The CDR3 consists of 16 residues. For the CDR3, the DNA is TGTGCCAGCAGTCTGATAGCGGGCGATATCTCCTACGAGCAGTACTTC. It codes for CASSLIAGDISYEQYF.

The chain is built from TRBV7-2 and TRBJ2-6, with D maybe TRBD1 (5 bases). The ends were cut back, 11 bases at V and 4 bases at J, with 30 bases in the middle. Per germline, CDR1 SGHTA and CDR2 FQGNSA. This CDR3 region has 19 residues. Written as DNA, the CDR3 is TGTGCCTGCACAGGCGTCGACAGTCGCGTCCTGCTCGGGGCCAACGTCCTGACTTTC. Translating it yields CACTGVDSRVLLGANVLTF.

V gene TRBV9 combines with J gene TRBJ2-5; D may be TRBD1 (5 bases). V was shortened by 4 bases and J by 5 bases, with 12 bases between the two germline ends. The CDR3 is 13 residues long. The germline V gene encodes CDR1 SGDLS and CDR2 YYNGEE. The CDR3 sequence is CASSPDSAETQYF. CDR3 DNA sequence: TGTGCCAGCAGCCCTGACAGTGCGGAGACCCAGTACTTC.

This chain uses TRBV29-1 with TRBJ2-7; TRBD1 agrees at 7 bases. Germline CDR1 reads SQVTM; CDR2 reads ANQGSEA. The CDR3 contains 13 residues. With 4 bases clipped from V and 0 bases from J, the junction kept 3 bases outside the gene matches. In DNA, the CDR3 is TGCAGCGTTGTCCGGGACAGCTCCTACGAGCAGTACTTC. Amino acid sequence: CSVVRDSSYEQYF.

Only one count was recorded for this clonotype. A much larger clone lies a single base off, so this may be a read error. CDR3 in amino acids: CASSAKHYNERFF. The CDR3 coding sequence is TGTGCCAGCAGCGCCAAACACTACAATGAGCGGTTCTTC. V and J are TRBV9 and TRBJ2-1; D is ambiguous. There are 13 residues in the CDR3. The germline CDR1 and CDR2 sequences are SGDLS and YYNGEE.